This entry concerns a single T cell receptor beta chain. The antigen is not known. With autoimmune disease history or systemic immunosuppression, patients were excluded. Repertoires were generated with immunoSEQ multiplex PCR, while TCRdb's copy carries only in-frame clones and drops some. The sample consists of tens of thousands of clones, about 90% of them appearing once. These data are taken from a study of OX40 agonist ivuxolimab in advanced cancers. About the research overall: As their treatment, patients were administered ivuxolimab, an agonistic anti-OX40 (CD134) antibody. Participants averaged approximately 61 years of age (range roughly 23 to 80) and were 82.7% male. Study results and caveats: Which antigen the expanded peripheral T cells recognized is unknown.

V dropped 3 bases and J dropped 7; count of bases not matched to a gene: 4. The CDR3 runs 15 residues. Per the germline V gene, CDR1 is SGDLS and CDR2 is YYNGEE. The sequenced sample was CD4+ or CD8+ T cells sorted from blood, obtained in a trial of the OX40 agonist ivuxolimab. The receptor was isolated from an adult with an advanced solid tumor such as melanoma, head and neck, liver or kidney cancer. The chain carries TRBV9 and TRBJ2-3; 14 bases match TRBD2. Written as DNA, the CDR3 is TGTGCCAGCAGCGAGGGACTAGCGGGGGATCATACGCAGTATTTT. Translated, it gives CASSEGLAGDHTQYF. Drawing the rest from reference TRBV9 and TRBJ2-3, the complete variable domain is DSGVTQTPKHLITATGQRVTLRCSPRSGDLSVYWYQQSLDQGLQFLIQYYNGEERAKGNILERFSAQQFPDLHSELNLSSLELGDSALYFCASSEGLAGDHTQYFGPGTRLTVL.